Below, 17 T cell receptor beta chains from the same sample are listed, as sequenced in a study of vaccination effects on CD4 cells after COVID-19. Pools of viral peptides were used by the ViraFEST assay to expand antigen-specific CD4+ T cells ahead of sequencing. Culturing for approximately 10 days preceded CD4+ T cell isolation. Vaccinated participants had no history of SARS-CoV-2 infection and tested negative for nucleocapsid antibodies. What these receptors recognize is not known. Sequenced by immunoSEQ multiplex PCR; TCRdb stores in-frame clones only, minus some. The table records just under 75,000 clones, 60% to 75% of them present only once. The specimen comprised CD4+ T cells from PBMCs cultured with HCoV-NL63 spike peptides, sampled before COVID-19 vaccination. These receptors all stem from a human donor who received a COVID-19 vaccine.

This clone has just one count. V usage is TRBV6-5 and J usage is TRBJ1-5; D not certain. There are 13 residues in the CDR3. Germline assignment: CDR1 MNHEY and CDR2 SVGAGI. V was cut by 6 bases and J by 4 bases, with 10 bases left in between. This CDR3 is CASRTEGNQPQHF. CDR3 DNA sequence: TGTGCCAGCAGGACGGAGGGTAATCAGCCCCAGCATTTT.

This chain connects TRBV6-2 or TRBV6-3 to TRBJ2-5; TRBD1 might be the D (6 bases). The V and J ends lost 2 bases and 1 base respectively, with 17 bases between them. The germline CDR1 and CDR2 sequences are MNHEY and SVGEGT. The CDR3 covers 17 residues. CDR3 nucleotide sequence: TGTGCCAGCAGTTACCCTAAACCGGGACATTTCCAAGAGACCCAGTACTTC. Its protein product is CASSYPKPGHFQETQYF.

The chain has TRBV24-1 and TRBJ2-1; D may correspond to TRBD1 or TRBD2 (5 bases each). Trimming removed 9 bases from V and 0 bases from J, with 11 bases in between. Germline lookup yields CDR1 KGHDR and CDR2 SFDVKD. This CDR3 is built from 14 residues. The DNA of the CDR3 is TGTGCCACCGCCCGGGACCACTCCTACAATGAGCAGTTCTTC. It specifies CATARDHSYNEQFF.

The rearrangement joins TRBV7-2 to TRBJ2-3, with 10 bases identical to TRBD2. Germline values: CDR1 SGHTA, CDR2 FQGNSA. V shed 5 bases and J 6 bases; nucleotides not matched to a gene: 14. CDR3 size: 17 residues. CDR3: CASSLLGSGGGGDTQYF. The CDR3 nucleotides are TGTGCCAGCAGCCTCCTGGGAAGCGGGGGGGGAGGGGATACGCAGTATTTT.

The V and J genes are TRBV28 and TRBJ1-3; 9 bases line up with TRBD1. Germline V gene lookup returns CDR1 MDHEN and CDR2 SYDVKM. This CDR3 comprises 16 residues. J gave up 2 bases and V 2 bases, and 4 bases lay outside the gene matches. CDR3 sequence (DNA): TGTGCCAGCAGTTTAGGGACAGGGCCGCCTGGAAACACCATATATTTT. Its translation: CASSLGTGPPGNTIYF.

The rearrangement links TRBV7-2 to TRBJ2-2; 10 nucleotides align to TRBD2. V shed 10 bases and J 2 bases; nucleotides not matched to a gene: 10. Germline V gene sequence: CDR1 SGHTA, CDR2 FQGNSA. The CDR3 is made up of 16 amino acids. CDR3 nucleotide sequence: TGTGCCACCCCCGGACTAGCGGCGATAAACACCGGGGAGCTGTTTTTT. It translates to CATPGLAAINTGELFF.

V usage is TRBV5-5 and J usage is TRBJ2-2, with D possibly called TRBD1 or TRBD2 (5 bases each). Germline-derived CDR1 and CDR2 are SGHKS and YYEKEE (reference sequence). The V gene lost 7 bases and the J gene lost 6 bases, with 22 bases spanning the gap. This CDR3 is 16 amino acids long. The DNA for the CDR3 is TGTGCCAGCCGATCATATACAGGAAGAGGGGCCGGGGAGCTGTTTTTT. It yields the protein CASRSYTGRGAGELFF.

This rearrangement joins TRBV28 to TRBJ1-1, with TRBD1 matching over 7 bases. The V gene's germline CDR1 is MDHEN and CDR2 SYDVKM. V lost 7 bases and J lost 0; bases outside the gene matches: 8. This CDR3 has 15 amino acids. This CDR3 reads CASTRGGGLNTEAFF. In DNA, the CDR3 is TGTGCCAGCACCCGAGGAGGGGGCTTGAACACTGAAGCTTTCTTT.

V usage is TRBV18 and J usage is TRBJ1-4; 7 nucleotides match TRBD1. CDR3 length: 15 amino acids. With 5 bases clipped from V and 7 bases from J, the junction kept 10 bases outside the gene matches. Germline V gene data show CDR1 as KGHSH and CDR2 as LQKENI. The CDR3 nucleotides are TGTGCCAGCTCATCGACAGGGAATCTAGGTGAAAAACTGTTTTTT. It encodes CASSSTGNLGEKLFF.

The rearrangement uses TRBV18 and TRBJ2-2, with 8 positions matching TRBD2. The CDR3 is 16 amino acids. Germline V gives CDR1 KGHSH, CDR2 LQKENI. Trimming removed 1 base from V and 4 bases from J; junction bases left unmatched: 5. CDR3 sequence reads: CASSPRTSGTTGELFF. The CDR3 region has the DNA TGTGCCAGCTCACCACGAACTAGCGGCACCACCGGGGAGCTGTTTTTT.

The chain uses TRBV12-5 and TRBJ1-1; D unresolved. V was cut by 6 bases and J by 0 bases, with 2 bases left in between. This CDR3 has 11 residues. From germline, CDR1 is LGHNT and CDR2 FRNRAP. The CDR3 DNA reads TGTGCTAGTGGGTTGAACACTGAAGCTTTCTTT. This sequence encodes CASGLNTEAFF.

The V gene is TRBV7-2, the J gene TRBJ1-5; D might be TRBD1 (6 bases). This CDR3 spans 15 amino acids. V was trimmed by 0 bases and J by 6 bases, leaving 12 bases between them. Germline V gene sequence: CDR1 SGHTA, CDR2 FQGNSA. The CDR3 DNA reads as TGTGCCAGCAGCTTAGCGGGGGCTCTAGGTCAGCCCCAGCATTTT. Translation gives CASSLAGALGQPQHF.

This clone was recorded a few times. V usage is TRBV6-1 and J usage is TRBJ2-5; TRBD1 aligns across 9 bases. The CDR3 loop spans 17 amino acids. Germline loops: CDR1 MNHNS, CDR2 SASEGT. Unmatched junction bases numbered 14, after V lost 4 bases and J lost 5 bases. CDR3 sequence reads: CASSVGPGQGRLETQYF. The CDR3 DNA reads as TGTGCCAGCAGTGTGGGTCCGGGACAGGGACGTCTTGAGACCCAGTACTTC.

The chain links TRBV6-4 to TRBJ1-4; no clear D. CDR3 length equals 17 residues. Germline assignment: CDR1 MRHNA and CDR2 SNTAGT. V gave up 6 bases and J gave up 0 bases, with 17 bases separating them. In DNA, the CDR3 is TGTGCCAGCAGCCCAACATTGGAGGTTGCAACTAATGAAAAACTGTTTTTT. As protein: CASSPTLEVATNEKLFF.

The chain links TRBV2 to TRBJ2-3, with a possible D match to TRBD1 (5 bases). The CDR3 extends over 14 amino acids. The V end lost 4 bases, the J end lost 2 bases, and 10 bases lay between the germline ends. The V gene's germline CDR1 is SNHLY and CDR2 FYNNEI. The chain's CDR3 is CASSAQGNTDTQYF. CDR3 nucleotides: TGTGCCAGCAGTGCCCAGGGAAACACAGATACGCAGTATTTT.

This chain joins TRBV19 and TRBJ2-3, with a weak D call TRBD2 (7 bases). CDR3 size: 15 residues. With 7 bases removed from V and 4 bases from J, the gap between germline ends came to 18 bases. Germline CDR1 and CDR2: LNHDA and SQIVND (reference sequence). The CDR3 here is CASTSSGGQADTQYF. The CDR3 region has the DNA TGTGCCAGTACCTCCTCCGGGGGGCAAGCAGATACGCAGTATTTT.

The chain links TRBV30 to TRBJ1-1, with D perhaps matching TRBD1 (5 bases). Germline V gene data show CDR1 as GTSNPN and CDR2 as SVGIG (reference sequence). CDR3 length: 13 amino acids. Trimming cost V 4 bases and J 3 bases, with 12 bases left between them. The DNA of the CDR3 is TGTGCCTGGAATCGGGGACGCGACACTGAAGCTTTCTTT. Its translation is CAWNRGRDTEAFF. Using reference TRBV30 and TRBJ1-1 for the parts outside the CDR3, the full variable domain is SQTIHQWPATLVQPVGSPLSLECTVEGTSNPNLYWYRQAAGRGLQLLFYSVGIGQISSEVPQNLSASRPQDRQFILSSKKLLLSDSGFYLCAWNRGRDTEAFFGQGTRLTVV.